Following are 8 T cell receptor beta chains from one sample sequenced in a study of Graves' ophthalmopathy and Graves' hyperthyroidism. The authors amplified TCR beta CDR3 regions, and they did so from RNA transcripts for repertoire sequencing. Investigators did first-round RT-PCR with HTBI primers, then second-round multiplex PCR. In TCRdb, the multiplex PCR reads were re-called with MiXCR into one record per CDR3 protein. The sample shows about 210,000 distinct CDR3 sequences, approximately 29% of them seen only once. What was sequenced was peripheral blood. These TCRs come from a man in his fifties with Graves' ophthalmopathy.

This clonotype was observed at least ten times. The chain links TRBV27 to TRBJ2-2; 7 bases agree with TRBD1. V lost 6 bases and J lost 4; bases outside the gene matches: 5. Germline lookup yields CDR1 MNHEY and CDR2 SMNVEV (reference sequence). This CDR3 region has 14 residues. CDR3 in DNA: TGTGCCAGCAGCCCGACAGGGCTCACCGGGGAGCTGTTTTTT. Protein: CASSPTGLTGELFF.

This clonotype was observed many times. The chain recombines TRBV25-1 with TRBJ1-2; D remains ambiguous. CDR3 size: 13 residues. Trimming removed 4 bases from V and 8 bases from J, with 14 bases in between. CDR1 MGHDK and CDR2 SYGVNS come from the germline V gene. As DNA, the CDR3 is TGTGCCAGCAGTGCCTGGACGGGAGACGGCTACACCTTC. Amino acids: CASSAWTGDGYTF.

Many counts were recorded for this clonotype. The chain employs TRBV7-9 and TRBJ1-1, with no clear D. V was trimmed by 5 bases and J by 8 bases, leaving 9 bases between them. Germline V gene lookup returns CDR1 SEHNR and CDR2 FQNEAQ (reference sequence). The CDR3 sequence is 11 residues long. The CDR3 loop is CASSPSLEAFF. The CDR3 bases are TGTGCCAGCAGCCCATCCTTGGAAGCTTTCTTT.

This clonotype was observed many times. The CDR3 DNA is TGTGCCAGCAGTCCCCCCCAGGGACAGGACGTGGAGACCCAGTACTTC. Translated: CASSPPQGQDVETQYF. The rearrangement joins TRBV6-5 to TRBJ2-5, with 8 bases lining up with TRBD1. V dropped 5 bases and J dropped 5; count of bases not matched to a gene: 13. The CDR3 extends over 16 amino acids. Germline CDR1 MNHEY, CDR2 SVGAGI.

This sequence joins TRBV27 and TRBJ1-3, with no clear D. The CDR3 is made up of 15 amino acids. CDR1 is MNHEY, CDR2 SMNVEV, per germline (reference sequence). With 6 bases removed from V and 0 bases from J, the gap between germline ends came to 12 bases. The CDR3: CASSSSRGSGNTIYF. Here the CDR3 DNA reads TGTGCCAGCAGCTCCTCCCGAGGCTCTGGAAACACCATATATTTT.

In its sample, this clonotype was seen many times. The rearrangement uses TRBV6-4 and TRBJ2-7; 7 positions match TRBD1. With 10 bases clipped from V and 3 bases from J, the junction kept 12 bases outside the gene matches. Germline values: CDR1 MRHNA, CDR2 SNTAGT. The CDR3 length is 14 residues. CDR3 sequence: CAILTGTVNYEQYF. In DNA form, the CDR3 reads TGTGCCATTCTTACCGGGACAGTCAACTACGAGCAGTACTTC.

This clonotype was detected ten times or more. The chain combines TRBV5-1 with TRBJ1-1; D may be TRBD1 (6 bases). V shed 0 bases and J shed 3 bases, with 12 bases lying between them. CDR3 length: 15 amino acids. Germline CDR1 SGHRS, CDR2 YFSETQ. The DNA for the CDR3 is TGCGCCAGCAGCTTGGGTCAGGGGTATGACACTGAAGCTTTCTTT. Translation gives CASSLGQGYDTEAFF.

This clonotype was observed at least ten times. This may be a read error, as it is one base from a much larger clone. The chain combines TRBV28 with TRBJ2-7, with 8 bases identical to TRBD1. Germline V gene sequence: CDR1 MDHEN, CDR2 SYDVKM. The length of the CDR3 is 14 residues. Losses at the gene ends were 8 bases for V and 2 bases for J; bases not matched to a gene: 8. DNA for the CDR3: TGTGCCAGCGGGGGGCGGGACAGGACCTACGAGCAGTACTTC. Protein: CASGGRDRTYEQYF.